This is a list of T cell receptor beta chains from one sample in a study of Ad26.COV2.S vaccination and SARS-CoV-2 variants. Repertoires were generated with immunoSEQ multiplex PCR, while TCRdb's copy carries only in-frame clones and drops some. The sample has 350,000 to 450,000 clones, about 90% seen once. This specimen was peripheral blood, taken in a trial of Ad26.COV2.S vaccine versus placebo. These receptors originate from a person aged 18 to 65 who received the Ad26.COV2.S COVID-19 vaccine or a placebo. Each CDR3 is given with its conserved first and last residue. A D gene is named only where the DNA matches it firmly. The size entry is marked missing in some rows and otherwise reads once, few, many or a size class.

>.|.|TRBJ2-7|11|TRBV6-5
TGTGCCAGCACAGACTCCTACGAGCAGTACTTC
CASTDSYEQYF
>.|.|TRBJ1-5|16|TRBV10-2
TGCGCCAGCAGTGAGGTAATACAGGTTAGCAATCAGCCCCAGCATTTT
CASSEVIQVSNQPQHF
>.|.|TRBJ1-6|14|TRBV10-3
TGTGCCATCAGTGACGGAGCGGCTAATTCACCCCTCCACTTT
CAISDGAANSPLHF
>.|TRBD2|TRBJ2-3|15|TRBV6-2/TRBV6-3
TGTGCCAGCAGTTGGCCGGGACTAGCGGCAGATACGCAGTATTTT
CASSWPGLAADTQYF
>once|TRBD1|TRBJ1-4|15|TRBV6-2/TRBV6-3
TGTGCCAGCACCCCCGGACAGGGGCGACGCGTGGCTGTGTTTTTT
CASTPGQGRRVAVFF
>.|.|TRBJ2-7|21|TRBV5-1
TGCGCCAGCAGCTCCCGGGACCGCGGCGGGCGGTTGTTCGTTCTTCACTACGAGCAGTACTTC
CASSSRDRGGRLFVLHYEQYF
>.|.|TRBJ1-4|15|TRBV5-4
TGTGCCAGCAGCTCCCCCAATAGACAACAGAGGGAACTGTTTTTT
CASSSPNRQQRELFF
>.|TRBD1|TRBJ1-6|15|TRBV6-5
TGTGCCAGCAGAATGGACAACAGGGGGAGTTCACCCCTCCACTTT
CASRMDNRGSSPLHF
>once|.|TRBJ1-5|12|TRBV7-9
TGTGCCAGCAGCTTAGGACGGGAGTCCCAGCATTTT
CASSLGRESQHF
>.|.|TRBJ2-7|16|TRBV28
TGTGCCAGCAGTTCCCCCCCAGGGGGGGGACCCTACGAGCAGTACTTC
CASSSPPGGGPYEQYF
>.|.|TRBJ2-3|15|TRBV4-3
TGCGCCAGCAGCCAAGAGGGAAGGGGTCTAGATACGCAGTATTTT
CASSQEGRGLDTQYF
>.|.|TRBJ2-7|13|TRBV19
TGTGCCAGTAGTATTGCGACTACCTACGAGCAGTACTTC
CASSIATTYEQYF
>.|.|TRBJ2-1|16|TRBV7-8
TGTGCCAGCAGCTACAGATACAACGCTCAGGGGAATGAGCAGTTCTTC
CASSYRYNAQGNEQFF
>.|.|TRBJ2-1|14|TRBV5-1
TGCGCCAGCAATCCTCCAGGCTCCTACAATGAGCAGTTCTTC
CASNPPGSYNEQFF
>.|.|TRBJ2-1|15|TRBV12-2
TGTGCAAGTCGCCCCAGTTCAGCGGGGCACAATGAGCAGTTCTTC
CASRPSSAGHNEQFF
>.|.|TRBJ1-2|15|TRBV4-3
TGCGCCAGCAGCCAAGGCTCCGGAGAGGGGGGTGGCTACACCTTC
CASSQGSGEGGGYTF
>.|TRBD1|TRBJ1-2|14|TRBV5-1
TGCGCCAGCAGCGCGACAGGGGACAACTATGGCTACACCTTC
CASSATGDNYGYTF
>once|TRBD1|TRBJ2-7|15|TRBV7-2
TGTGCCAGCAGCTTGATGACAGGGTTGATGGACGAGCAGTACTTC
CASSLMTGLMDEQYF
>.|.|TRBJ1-2|14|TRBV29-1
TGCAGCGTGATGACGACAGCTTCTAACTATGGCTACACCTTC
CSVMTTASNYGYTF
>.|.|TRBJ1-2|11|TRBV28
TGTGCCAGCAGTCTCCCCGGGGCATACACCTTC
CASSLPGAYTF
>.|TRBD2|TRBJ2-7|14|TRBV10-3
TGTGCCATCGGGGGGGGACTTACTACCTACGAGCAGTACTTC
CAIGGGLTTYEQYF
>.|.|TRBJ1-4|16|TRBV9
TGTGCCAGCAGCCGGACAGCTTTCGCAACTAATGAAAAACTGTTTTTT
CASSRTAFATNEKLFF
>.|.|TRBJ1-6|14|TRBV7-2
TGTGCCAGCAGCTTAGTGGCTTATAATTCACCCCTCCACTTT
CASSLVAYNSPLHF
>.|TRBD1|TRBJ2-1|15|TRBV24-1
TGTGCCACCAGTGATCGACAGGGATCCTACAATGAGCAGTTCTTC
CATSDRQGSYNEQFF
>.|.|TRBJ2-3|15|TRBV21-1
TGTGCCAGCAAGCAGGGGGTGCTTGGCACAGATACGCAGTATTTT
CASKQGVLGTDTQYF
>.|.|TRBJ2-7|15|TRBV2
TGTGCCAGCAGGACATTCGGGGGGGACAGCTACGAGCAGTACTTC
CASRTFGGDSYEQYF
>.|.|TRBJ1-1|14|TRBV6-5
TGTGCCAGCAGTTCCCCGACAAGTTCGACTGAAGCTTTCTTT
CASSSPTSSTEAFF
>.|.|TRBJ2-7|15|TRBV9
TGTGCCAGCAGCGTAGATGCGGGAACTTCCTACGAGCAGTACTTC
CASSVDAGTSYEQYF
>.|TRBD1|TRBJ2-7|14|TRBV28
TGTGCCACCATACCAGGGGGCGCTTTCTACGAGCAGTACTTC
CATIPGGAFYEQYF
>.|.|TRBJ1-6|17|TRBV6-1
TGTGCCAGCAGTGATAAGACACGGAGCTCCTATAATTCACCCCTCCACTTT
CASSDKTRSSYNSPLHF
>.|.|TRBJ2-7|13|TRBV21-1
TGTGCCAGCAGCAAAAAGTTTAAGTGGCCGCAGTACTTC
CASSKKFKWPQYF
>.|TRBD1|TRBJ1-5|15|TRBV18
TGTGCCAGCTCACTACAACAGGGGAGAGATCAGCCCCAGCATTTT
CASSLQQGRDQPQHF
>.|TRBD1|TRBJ2-1|15|TRBV28
TGTGCCAGCACGGGACAGGGCAAAGGGATCAATGAGCAGTTCTTC
CASTGQGKGINEQFF
>.|TRBD2|TRBJ2-2|15|TRBV27
TGTGCCAGCAGTCTTAGCGGGGGGGCCACCGGGGAGCTGTTTTTT
CASSLSGGATGELFF
>.|.|TRBJ2-7|14|TRBV4-1
TGCGCCAGCAGCCAAGGGCGTGACCCCTACGAGCAGTACTTC
CASSQGRDPYEQYF
>many|.|TRBJ1-2|14|TRBV6-5
TGTGCCAGCAGTTCGCACTGGGGGGACTATGGCTACACCTTC
CASSSHWGDYGYTF
>.|.|TRBJ1-5|11|TRBV19
TGTGCCAGTAGTTGGGGAGGGCCCCAGCATTTT
CASSWGGPQHF
>.|.|TRBJ2-7|15|TRBV11-2
TGTGCCAGCAGCTATGCAGCAGGTAGCTCCTACGAGCAGTACTTC
CASSYAAGSSYEQYF
>.|.|TRBJ1-4|14|TRBV6-6
TGTGCCAGCAGATTGACAGCAACTAATGAAAAACTGTTTTTT
CASRLTATNEKLFF
>.|.|TRBJ1-6|17|TRBV28
TGTGCCAGCAGTTTAGCCCATAACAGGGCCTATAATTCACCCCTCCACTTT
CASSLAHNRAYNSPLHF
>.|.|TRBJ2-5|14|TRBV27
TGTGCCAGCAGGGTTATGGGGGGCCAAGAGACCCAGTACTTC
CASRVMGGQETQYF
>once|.|TRBJ1-3|14|TRBV28
TGTGCCAGCAGTTGGCGGTCAGGGGGAAACACCATATATTTT
CASSWRSGGNTIYF
>.|TRBD2|TRBJ2-2|16|TRBV5-1
TGCGCCAGCCAGACTAGCGGGGGGCTGAACACCGGGGAGCTGTTTTTT
CASQTSGGLNTGELFF
>.|TRBD1|TRBJ1-5|13|TRBV6-5
TGTACGCATGGACAGGGAGGGAATCAGCCCCAGCATTTT
CTHGQGGNQPQHF
>.|.|TRBJ1-6|15|TRBV13
TGTGCCAGCAGCTTTACAGGGCAATATAATTCACCCCTCCACTTT
CASSFTGQYNSPLHF
>.|TRBD1|TRBJ1-1|13|TRBV28
TGTGCCAGCGGCCGGGACAGGAACACTGAAGCTTTCTTT
CASGRDRNTEAFF
>.|.|TRBJ1-2|18|TRBV28
TGTGCCAGCAGTTTGGTTGGGGGGGGACGTGACAATAACTATGGCTACACCTTC
CASSLVGGGRDNNYGYTF
>.|.|TRBJ1-5|16|TRBV15
TGTGCCACCAGCAGGGGGGGGACGCTTGAGAATCAGCCCCAGCATTTT
CATSRGGTLENQPQHF
>once|TRBD2|TRBJ2-7|13|TRBV7-8
TGTGCCAGCAGCTTTGAACTAGCGCCCGAGCAGTACTTC
CASSFELAPEQYF